Following are 13 T cell receptor beta chains from one sample sequenced in a study of T cells in localized non-small cell lung cancer. The data were produced by immunoSEQ multiplex PCR, yet TCRdb's version contains in-frame clones alone and is incomplete. The sample yields more than 20,000 clones, approximately 84% seen once. The sample here was PBMCs, taken before any cancer treatment. The receptors shown here come from a man between 40 and 70 years old with stage II lung adenocarcinoma.

The genes are TRBV19 and TRBJ2-2, with 10 bases lining up with TRBD1. Unmatched junction bases numbered 5, after V lost 5 bases and J lost 2 bases. CDR1 and CDR2 (germline): LNHDA, SQIVND (reference sequence). The CDR3 spans 16 residues. DNA for the CDR3: TGTGCCAGTAGTCCTCGGACAGGGGGAAACACCGGGGAGCTGTTTTTT. Protein sequence: CASSPRTGGNTGELFF.

This chain uses TRBV6-4 with TRBJ2-3; TRBD2 aligns across 8 bases. The CDR3 extends over 15 amino acids. J gave up 6 bases and V 3 bases, and 8 bases lay outside the gene matches. Germline CDR1 MRHNA, CDR2 SNTAGT. The CDR3 loop reads CASSEHGGAADTQYF. The CDR3 bases are TGTGCCAGCAGTGAGCACGGGGGGGCAGCCGATACGCAGTATTTT.

The rearrangement uses TRBV4-1 and TRBJ1-1, with TRBD1 identical over 8 bases. Germline V gives CDR1 MGHRA, CDR2 YSYEKL. CDR3 size: 14 residues. V dropped 3 bases and J dropped 1; count of bases not matched to a gene: 1. The CDR3 bases are TGCGCCAGCAGCCAGGGACAGGAGAACACTGAAGCTTTCTTT. It encodes CASSQGQENTEAFF.

This chain connects TRBV7-8 to TRBJ2-5; perhaps TRBD1 as D (6 bases). Germline CDR1 and CDR2: SGHVS and FQNEAQ. The CDR3 runs 14 residues. The germline V and J ends were trimmed by 0 bases and 1 base, with 6 bases remaining between them. The CDR3 DNA reads as TGTGCCAGCAGCTTAGCGGACAGCCAAGAGACCCAGTACTTC. It is translated as CASSLADSQETQYF. Full variable domain (outside the CDR3, taken from reference TRBV7-8 and TRBJ2-5): GAGVSQSPRYKVAKRGQDVALRCDPISGHVSLFWYQQALGQGPEFLTYFQNEAQLDKSGLPSDRFFAERPEGSVSTLKIQRTQQEDSAVYLCASSLADSQETQYFGPGTRLLVL.

This chain joins TRBV27 and TRBJ2-1, with 7 nucleotides matching TRBD2. The germline CDR1 and CDR2 sequences are MNHEY and SMNVEV (reference sequence). J lost 4 bases, V lost 4 bases, and 10 bases had no gene match. This CDR3 has 16 residues. CDR3 protein: CASSSTSSGTYNEQFF. The CDR3 bases are TGTGCCAGCAGTTCGACCTCGAGCGGGACTTACAATGAGCAGTTCTTC.

In its sample, this clone was seen once. CDR3 nucleotides: TGTGCCAGCAGCCAAGGGTTATTCAGCTCTGGGGCCAACGTCCTGACTTTC. This translates into CASSQGLFSSGANVLTF. The chain has TRBV14 and TRBJ2-6; no firm D call. CDR1 and CDR2 from the germline V gene are SGHDN and FVKESK. V lost 1 base and J 0 bases, leaving 10 bases between the germline ends. The CDR3 is made up of 17 amino acids.

This chain connects TRBV4-3 to TRBJ1-2; maybe TRBD1 (6 bases). This CDR3 comprises 13 residues. The ends were cut back, 8 bases at V and 2 bases at J, with 12 bases in the middle. In germline, CDR1 is LGHNA, CDR2 YSLEER. CDR3 DNA: TGCGCCAGCTGGGGGGGCCAGAACTATGGCTACACCTTC. Amino acid sequence: CASWGGQNYGYTF.

This clone was observed a few times. The chain joins TRBV30 to TRBJ1-2; D gene ambiguous. CDR3 length: 11 residues. The germline V gene has CDR1 GTSNPN and CDR2 SVGIG (reference sequence). With 5 bases removed from V and 1 base from J, the gap between germline ends came to 5 bases. The CDR3 is CAWGLNYGYTF. CDR3 sequence (DNA): TGTGCCTGGGGTCTTAACTATGGCTACACCTTC.

The chain joins TRBV7-9 to TRBJ2-5; 10 bases are a match to TRBD1. J was trimmed by 7 bases and V by 4 bases; bases with no gene match: 3. CDR3 length: 13 residues. Looked up from germline, CDR1 is SEHNR and CDR2 is FQNEAQ (reference sequence). This CDR3 is CASSSGTGATQYF. The DNA for the CDR3 is TGTGCCAGCAGCTCCGGGACAGGGGCGACCCAGTACTTC. Using reference TRBV7-9 and TRBJ2-5 for the parts outside the CDR3, the full variable domain is DTGVSQNPRHKITKRGQNVTFRCDPISEHNRLYWYRQTLGQGPEFLTYFQNEAQLEKSRLLSDRFSAERPKGSFSTLEIQRTEQGDSAMYLCASSSGTGATQYFGPGTRLLVL.

The table lists this clone with a few counts. V usage is TRBV27 and J usage is TRBJ1-1; 9 bases align to TRBD1. The CDR3 length is 13 residues. The junction had 2 bases not matched to a gene; V was cut back by 5 bases and J by 4 bases. CDR1 is MNHEY, CDR2 SMNVEV, per germline (reference sequence). The CDR3 DNA reads as TGTGCCAGCAGTCACAGGGGGCCCACTGAAGCTTTCTTT. Amino acids: CASSHRGPTEAFF.

The chain combines TRBV14 with TRBJ1-2; no clear D gene. Germline V lookup: CDR1 SGHDN, CDR2 FVKESK. The CDR3 totals 15 residues. Trimming pared 4 bases from V and 3 bases from J, leaving 15 bases between. The CDR3 DNA is TGTGCCAGCAGCCTAAGCGTAGGACGCTACTATGGCTACACCTTC. Its translation is CASSLSVGRYYGYTF.

The chain employs TRBV7-2 and TRBJ2-7, with 8 bases that match TRBD2. Per germline, CDR1 SGHTA and CDR2 FQGNSA. The trim removed 4 bases at V and 6 bases at J, leaving 8 bases unmatched. This CDR3 comprises 14 residues. Here the CDR3 reads CASSSRTGGPEQYF. For the CDR3, the DNA is TGTGCCAGCAGCTCCAGAACGGGGGGGCCCGAGCAGTACTTC.

The V gene is TRBV5-1, the J gene TRBJ2-3; D gene uncertain. V was pared by 5 bases and J by 7 bases, with 11 bases between. The CDR3 is 12 amino acids. The germline V gene has CDR1 SGHRS and CDR2 YFSETQ. CDR3 sequence: CASRDGAYTQYF. CDR3 nucleotide sequence: TGCGCCAGCAGGGACGGAGCGTATACGCAGTATTTT.